This T cell receptor (beta chain) was identified in a study of T cells in Graves' hyperthyroidism and ophthalmopathy. Whole-study results and caveats: By a 13 V-J model, ophthalmopathy was set apart from stable hyperthyroidism. Expanded thyroid clonotypes (above 0.001) were mostly also found in blood.

What was amplified from RNA transcripts were TCR beta CDR3 regions. The HTBI set primed first-round TCR CDR3 RT-PCR. TCRdb used MiXCR to reprocess the multiplex PCR reads, holding one entry per CDR3 protein. This repertoire shows about 510,000 distinct CDR3 sequences, roughly 45% found once; its top ten account for approximately 44%. Comments on this clonotype: The antigen is undetermined.

V trimming: 3 bases; J trimming: 8 bases; junction bases outside the gene matches: 6. The CDR3 has 13 residues. Germline V gene lookup returns CDR1 SGHTA and CDR2 FQGNSA. Uncontrolled infection, other autoimmune disease, pregnancy or lactation led to exclusion. Diagnosis rested on symptoms, serum thyroxine and TRAb, thyroid ultrasound, and orbital computed tomography. Sequenced input: peripheral blood or thyroid tissue (not recorded which). The rearrangement uses TRBV7-2 and TRBJ1-1; 7 positions agree with TRBD1. The receptor's source is an adult woman with Graves' disease, either hyperthyroidism or ophthalmopathy (not recorded which). DNA for the CDR3: TGTGCCAGCAGCTTGACCCGGGACAGCGAAGCTTTCTTT. It yields the protein CASSLTRDSEAFF.